This passage covers 17 T cell receptor beta chains from one sample sequenced in a study of blood T cell repertoires in COVID-19. The data were produced by immunoSEQ multiplex PCR, yet TCRdb's version contains in-frame clones alone and is incomplete. The repertoire includes around 100,000 clones, more than 75% of them detected once, and roughly 14% sits in the top ten. Sequencing was performed on peripheral blood. These receptors all stem from a man aged 45 to 65 with acute or convalescent COVID-19.

This clone was seen only once. The chain employs TRBV5-4 and TRBJ2-1; 9 bases line up with TRBD1. Germline CDR1 is SGHNT and CDR2 is YYREEE (reference sequence). The CDR3 has 15 amino acids. The junction had 10 bases not matched to a gene; V was cut back by 4 bases and J by 8 bases. CDR3 in DNA: TGTGCCAGCAGCCTCCCGGGACAGGGTCTCTATGAGCAGTTCTTC. The encoded protein is CASSLPGQGLYEQFF.

This clone was observed once. V usage is TRBV7-9 and J usage is TRBJ2-1, with 7 bases fitting TRBD2. Trimming took 1 base from V and 5 from J; bases not matched to a gene: 8. CDR1 is SEHNR, CDR2 FQNEAQ, per germline (reference sequence). CDR3 length: 16 residues. CDR3 loop: CASSLEFGEGNNEQFF. CDR3 DNA: TGTGCCAGCAGCTTAGAATTCGGGGAGGGGAACAATGAGCAGTTCTTC.

Here the CDR3 reads CASSESGFSTDTQYF. In DNA, the CDR3 is TGTGCCAGCAGCGAGAGCGGATTCAGCACAGATACGCAGTATTTT. The V call is TRBV9, the J call TRBJ2-3; TRBD2 might be the D (5 bases). The CDR3 is made up of 15 amino acids. CDR1 is SGDLS, CDR2 YYNGEE, per germline. V lost 3 bases to trimming and J lost 0 bases, with 11 bases between them.

The V and J genes are TRBV7-8 and TRBJ2-5; 11 positions agree with TRBD1. The length of the CDR3 is 21 residues. V gave up 6 bases and J gave up 2 bases; unmatched junction bases: 23. The germline V gene has CDR1 SGHVS and CDR2 FQNEAQ. In DNA, the CDR3 is TGTGCCAGCAGGTCGTCCACCAGGGACAGGGGGGTGCGAGCCCTTCAAGAGACCCAGTACTTC. This sequence encodes CASRSSTRDRGVRALQETQYF.

The chain uses TRBV7-9 and TRBJ2-2; 8 nucleotides line up with TRBD2. CDR1 is SEHNR, CDR2 FQNEAQ, per germline (reference sequence). Trimming cost V 3 bases and J 5 bases; bases outside gene matches: 2. This CDR3 is built from 14 residues. CDR3 DNA sequence: TGTGCCAGCAGCTTCCCGGGGGGGACCGGGGAGCTGTTTTTT. Its protein is CASSFPGGTGELFF.

The chain has TRBV2 and TRBJ2-1; 11 bases map to TRBD1. CDR1 is SNHLY and CDR2 is FYNNEI in the germline V gene. The CDR3 consists of 16 residues. Germline trimming cut 6 bases from V and 1 base from J; bases unmatched to any gene: 5. This CDR3 is CASSLGTGGSYNEQFF. The CDR3 DNA reads TGTGCCAGCAGCCTGGGGACAGGGGGATCCTACAATGAGCAGTTCTTC.

The genes are TRBV24-1 and TRBJ2-1; 9 nucleotides match TRBD2. The CDR3 extends over 15 amino acids. Germline V gene sequence: CDR1 KGHDR, CDR2 SFDVKD. V lost 6 bases and J lost 9; bases outside the gene matches: 11. The CDR3 DNA follows: TGTGCCACCAGTCAAACGGCGGGAGGGCCTGCTGAGCAGTTCTTC. It encodes CATSQTAGGPAEQFF.

This chain uses TRBV27 with TRBJ2-1, with a possible D match to TRBD1 (7 bases). Germline V gene sequence: CDR1 MNHEY, CDR2 SMNVEV (reference sequence). This CDR3 has 16 residues. Trimming cost V 1 base and J 2 bases, with 12 bases left between them. CDR3 nucleotide sequence: TGTGCCAGCAGTTTATACGGCAGGGGGGCCTACAATGAGCAGTTCTTC. The encoded protein is CASSLYGRGAYNEQFF.

J is TRBJ2-7 and V is TRBV6-5, with 7 bases aligning to TRBD1. CDR3 length: 15 amino acids. V lost 2 bases, J lost 1 base, and 5 bases stayed unmatched. CDR1 and CDR2 from the germline V gene are MNHEY and SVGAGI. CDR3 DNA: TGTGCCAGCAGTTACCGCCACAGGGGTTCCTACGAGCAGTACTTC. Its translation is CASSYRHRGSYEQYF.

The V call is TRBV5-5, the J call TRBJ2-7, with 7 nucleotides matching TRBD2. Trimming took 0 bases from V and 5 from J; bases not matched to a gene: 17. CDR1 and CDR2 (germline): SGHKS, YYEKEE (reference sequence). This CDR3 has 18 residues. CDR3 bases: TGTGCCAGCAGCTTGGGGCTAGCGACTAACTCCCGGGGGGACGAGCAGTACTTC. Translating gives CASSLGLATNSRGDEQYF.

This clone has a handful of counts. The rearrangement uses TRBV30 and TRBJ2-1; the match to TRBD2 covers 13 bases. The CDR3 loop spans 16 amino acids. The germline V gene encodes CDR1 GTSNPN and CDR2 SVGIG (reference sequence). The junction had 7 bases not matched to a gene; V was cut back by 3 bases and J by 5 bases. Here the CDR3 DNA reads TGTGCCTGGAGCCCCTCCGGACTAGCGGGAGACAATGAGCAGTTCTTC. Amino acids: CAWSPSGLAGDNEQFF.

In nucleotides, the CDR3 is TGCGCCAGCAGCCGGGACAGTAATGTGGGAGGCTACACCTTC. Translating gives CASSRDSNVGGYTF. This rearrangement joins TRBV5-1 to TRBJ1-2, with 7 bases identical to TRBD1. The CDR3 totals 14 residues. Trimming at V came to 4 bases and at J to 8 bases, leaving 11 bases not matched to a gene. The V gene's germline CDR1 is SGHRS and CDR2 YFSETQ.

This CDR3 reads CASSGIRRAEAFF. As DNA, the CDR3 is TGTGCCAGCAGTGGGATAAGGAGGGCAGAAGCTTTCTTT. The chain carries TRBV2 and TRBJ1-1, with D unclear. CDR1 is SNHLY, CDR2 FYNNEI, per germline. The CDR3 sequence is 13 residues long. The V gene lost 4 bases and the J gene lost 8 bases, with 14 bases spanning the gap.

V and J are TRBV4-2 and TRBJ2-1, with 8 bases aligning to TRBD2. CDR1 and CDR2 (germline): LGHNA, YNFKEQ. Trimming took 1 base from V and 7 from J; bases not matched to a gene: 9. This CDR3 has 16 residues. CDR3 DNA sequence: TGTGCCAGCAGCCAAGTGAGCGGGAGCGCCAAGAATGAGCAGTTCTTC. Its translation: CASSQVSGSAKNEQFF.

This clone was found once. The V and J genes are TRBV7-7 and TRBJ2-5, with D possibly matching TRBD1 (6 bases). The CDR3 runs 14 residues. CDR1 is SSHAT, CDR2 FNYEAQ, per germline (reference sequence). The V end was cut by 5 bases, the J end by 6 bases, with 16 bases between. The CDR3 sequence is CASSPGVRGKTQYF. DNA for the CDR3: TGTGCCAGCAGCCCAGGGGTCCGTGGAAAGACCCAGTACTTC.

V is TRBV3-1 (or the pseudogene TRBV3-2) and J is TRBJ2-5; 7 nucleotides align to TRBD2. Germline CDR1 LGHDT, CDR2 YNNKEL (reference sequence). V gave up 4 bases and J gave up 0 bases; unmatched junction bases: 8. The CDR3 is made up of 16 amino acids. For the CDR3, the DNA is TGTGCCAGCAGCCCCAGGTCTAGCGGAAACCAAGAGACCCAGTACTTC. Encoded protein: CASSPRSSGNQETQYF.

The chain employs TRBV7-9 and TRBJ2-1, with 9 bases fitting TRBD2. After removal of 5 bases from V and 7 bases from J, the junction contained 6 bases not matched to a gene. The CDR3 is 14 residues long. Germline CDR1 reads SEHNR; CDR2 reads FQNEAQ (reference sequence). In nucleotides, the CDR3 is TGTGCCAGCAGCCAAACACTAGCGGGTAATGAGCAGTTCTTC. This gives the protein CASSQTLAGNEQFF.